The clone carrying this T cell receptor (beta chain) showed up just once. Its specificity is unknown. The sample originates from a study of cytomegalovirus exposure and HLA in healthy donors. Overall study findings and caveats: Prior analysis indicated that the majority of TCR beta V segments exhibited productivity approximately 90% or approximately 30% of the time. Most TCR sequences proved rare, with some public TCRs found in many donors. Later work found that TCR association rates differed between HLA loci; DRB1 had the most and HLA-C the fewest.

The CDR3 loop spans 14 amino acids. The germline V and J ends were trimmed by 5 bases and 8 bases, with 16 bases remaining between them. Germline V gene lookup returns CDR1 SGHTA and CDR2 FQGNSA. The primer mix had 60 Vbeta and 13 Jbeta primers. Only in-frame clones appear in the TCRdb table, and some are missing; sequencing was by immunoSEQ multiplex PCR. The sample carries 150,000 to 200,000 clones, around 80% recorded once. This sequence was found in a female donor in good health and CMV-seronegative. The material sequenced was PBMCs. V and J are TRBV7-2 and TRBJ2-4, with D possibly being TRBD1 (6 bases). The DNA for the CDR3 is TGTGCCAGCAGCCCCGCAGGGGTAGTGGACATTCAGTACTTC. Its translation is CASSPAGVVDIQYF.